Given below is one T cell receptor (beta chain) in context. V lost 3 bases to trimming and J lost 1 base, with 9 bases between them. This CDR3 is 13 amino acids long. The germline gives CDR1 DFQATT, CDR2 SNEGSKA (reference sequence). This entry is derived from a study of early T cells in non-severe SARS-CoV-2 infection. TCRdb re-analysed the 5' RACE reads in MiXCR, keeping a single row per CDR3 protein. The sample lists about 130,000 distinct CDR3 sequences, more than 12% occurring once. The source is an adult who was a healthcare worker with PCR-confirmed SARS-CoV-2 infection or an uninfected control (not recorded which). The rearrangement links TRBV20-1 to TRBJ1-1; D unresolved. The sample taken for sequencing was whole blood. In DNA form, the CDR3 reads TGCAGTGCTAGGACGCTGAGGAACACTGAAGCTTTCTTT. Protein: CSARTLRNTEAFF.